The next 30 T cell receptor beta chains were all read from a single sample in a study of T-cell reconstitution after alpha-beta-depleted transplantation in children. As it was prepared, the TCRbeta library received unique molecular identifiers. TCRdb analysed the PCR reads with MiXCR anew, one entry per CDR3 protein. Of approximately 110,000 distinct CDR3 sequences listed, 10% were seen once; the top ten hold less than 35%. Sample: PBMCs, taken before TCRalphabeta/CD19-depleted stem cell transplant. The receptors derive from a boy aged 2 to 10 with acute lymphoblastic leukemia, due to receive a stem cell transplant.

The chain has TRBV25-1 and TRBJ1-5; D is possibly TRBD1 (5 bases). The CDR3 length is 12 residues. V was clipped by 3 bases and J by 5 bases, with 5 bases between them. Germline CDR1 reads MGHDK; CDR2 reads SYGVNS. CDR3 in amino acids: CASSDRDQPQHF. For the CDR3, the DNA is TGTGCCAGCAGTGACAGGGATCAGCCCCAGCATTTT.

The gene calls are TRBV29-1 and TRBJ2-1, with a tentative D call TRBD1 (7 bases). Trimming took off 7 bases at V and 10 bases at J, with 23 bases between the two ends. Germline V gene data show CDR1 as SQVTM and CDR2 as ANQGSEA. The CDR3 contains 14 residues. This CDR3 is CSAPTRGQTREQFF. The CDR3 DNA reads TGCAGCGCCCCGACGCGGGGACAGACTCGGGAGCAGTTCTTC.

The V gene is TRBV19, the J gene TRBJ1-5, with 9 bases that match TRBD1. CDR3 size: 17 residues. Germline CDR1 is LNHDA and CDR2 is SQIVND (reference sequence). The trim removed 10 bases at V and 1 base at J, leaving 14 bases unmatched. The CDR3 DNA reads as TGTGCCACTAAACCGGGGACAGGGCTTTGGAGCAATCAGCCCCAGCATTTT. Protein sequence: CATKPGTGLWSNQPQHF.

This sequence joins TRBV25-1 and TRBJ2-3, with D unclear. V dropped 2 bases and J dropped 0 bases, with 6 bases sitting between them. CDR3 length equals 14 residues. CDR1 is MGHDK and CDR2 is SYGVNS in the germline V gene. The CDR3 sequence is CASSERLSTDTQYF. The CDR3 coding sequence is TGTGCCAGCAGTGAACGGCTTAGCACAGATACGCAGTATTTT.

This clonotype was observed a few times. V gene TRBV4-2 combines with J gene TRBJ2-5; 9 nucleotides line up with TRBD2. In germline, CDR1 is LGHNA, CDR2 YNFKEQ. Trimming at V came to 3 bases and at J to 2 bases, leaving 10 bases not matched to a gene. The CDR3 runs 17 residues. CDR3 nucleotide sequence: TGTGCCAGCAGCCAGCATGCAAGACTAGCGGATCAAGAGACCCAGTACTTC. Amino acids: CASSQHARLADQETQYF.

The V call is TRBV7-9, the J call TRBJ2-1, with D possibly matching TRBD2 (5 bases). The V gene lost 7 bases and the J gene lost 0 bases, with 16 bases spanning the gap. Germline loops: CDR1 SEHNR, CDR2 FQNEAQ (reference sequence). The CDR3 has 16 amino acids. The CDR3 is CASIPRADSSYNEQFF. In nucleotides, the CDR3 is TGTGCCAGCATCCCGCGGGCGGATAGCTCCTACAATGAGCAGTTCTTC.

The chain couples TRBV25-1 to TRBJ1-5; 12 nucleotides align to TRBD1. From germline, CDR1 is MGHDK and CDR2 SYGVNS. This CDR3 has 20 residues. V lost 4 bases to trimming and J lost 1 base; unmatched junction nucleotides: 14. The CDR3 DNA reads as TGTGCCAGCAGTGTGTTAAGAGGGGACAGGGGGCCTGGGAGCAATCAGCCCCAGCATTTT. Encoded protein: CASSVLRGDRGPGSNQPQHF.

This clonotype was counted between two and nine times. The CDR3 DNA follows: TGTGCCAGCAGTTATCTCTCTGGGGCCAACGTCCTGACTTTC. It encodes CASSYLSGANVLTF. The chain links TRBV6-5 to TRBJ2-6; D not resolved. CDR1 and CDR2 from the germline V gene are MNHEY and SVGAGI. Between the trimmed V and J ends, which lost 3 bases and 0 bases, there was a span of 3 bases. The CDR3 sequence is 14 residues long.

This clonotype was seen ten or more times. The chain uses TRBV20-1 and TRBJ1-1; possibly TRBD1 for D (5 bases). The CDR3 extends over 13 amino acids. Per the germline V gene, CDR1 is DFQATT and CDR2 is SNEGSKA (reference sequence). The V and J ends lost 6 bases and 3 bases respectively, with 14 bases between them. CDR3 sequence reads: CSARVGGDTEAFF. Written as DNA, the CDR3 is TGCAGTGCCCGAGTCGGGGGTGACACTGAAGCTTTCTTT.

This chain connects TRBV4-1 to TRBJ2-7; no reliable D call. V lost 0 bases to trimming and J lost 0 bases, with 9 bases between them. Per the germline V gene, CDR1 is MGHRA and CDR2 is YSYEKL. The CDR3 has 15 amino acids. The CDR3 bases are TGCGCCAGCAGCCAAGAAGGCTATAGCTCCTACGAGCAGTACTTC. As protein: CASSQEGYSSYEQYF.

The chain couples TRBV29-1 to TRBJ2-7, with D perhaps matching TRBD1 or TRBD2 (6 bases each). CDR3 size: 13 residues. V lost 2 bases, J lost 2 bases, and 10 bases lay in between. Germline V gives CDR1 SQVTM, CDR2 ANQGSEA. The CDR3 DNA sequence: TGCAGCGTTGAACTTAGGGGGGCCTACGAGCAGTACTTC. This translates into CSVELRGAYEQYF.

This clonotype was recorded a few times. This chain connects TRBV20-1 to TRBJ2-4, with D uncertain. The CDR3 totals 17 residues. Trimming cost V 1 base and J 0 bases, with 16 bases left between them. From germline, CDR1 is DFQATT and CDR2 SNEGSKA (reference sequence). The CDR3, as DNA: TGCAGTGCTAGAGTTTCCCTAGGGATCCTAGCCAAAAACATTCAGTACTTC. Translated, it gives CSARVSLGILAKNIQYF.

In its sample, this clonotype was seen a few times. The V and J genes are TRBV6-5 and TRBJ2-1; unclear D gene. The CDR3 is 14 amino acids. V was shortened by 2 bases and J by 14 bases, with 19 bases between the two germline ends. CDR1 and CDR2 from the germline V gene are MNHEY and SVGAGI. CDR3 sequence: CASSYPTANGAEFF. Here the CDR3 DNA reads TGTGCCAGCAGTTACCCGACCGCTAACGGCGCGGAGTTCTTC.

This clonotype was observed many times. CDR3 coding DNA: TGTGCCAGCAGGGATACGCAGTATTTT. Protein product: CASRDTQYF. The rearrangement links TRBV5-6 to TRBJ2-3, with unresolved D. In germline, CDR1 is SGHDT, CDR2 YYEEEE. The CDR3 runs to 9 residues. Trimming shortened V by 5 bases and J by 6 bases, and 1 base separated the two germline ends.

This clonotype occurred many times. CDR3: CASFGTSGSLRGETQYF. The CDR3 DNA reads as TGCGCCAGCTTCGGGACTAGCGGGAGCTTGCGAGGAGAGACCCAGTACTTC. The J gene is TRBJ2-5, the V gene TRBV5-1; 14 bases map to TRBD2. CDR1 is SGHRS, CDR2 YFSETQ, per germline. The V segment lost 7 bases and the J segment 4 bases; nucleotides outside the gene matches: 12. CDR3 size: 17 residues.

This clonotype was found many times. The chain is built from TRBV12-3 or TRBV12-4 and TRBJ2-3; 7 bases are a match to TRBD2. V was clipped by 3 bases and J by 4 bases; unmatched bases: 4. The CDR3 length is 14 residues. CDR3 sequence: CASSFLRGADTQYF. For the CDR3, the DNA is TGTGCCAGCAGTTTCCTACGGGGGGCAGATACGCAGTATTTT.

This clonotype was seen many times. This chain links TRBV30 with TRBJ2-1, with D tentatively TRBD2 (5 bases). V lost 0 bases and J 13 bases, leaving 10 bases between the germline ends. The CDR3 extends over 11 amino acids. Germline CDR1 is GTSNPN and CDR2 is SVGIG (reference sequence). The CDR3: CAWSVGTSQFF. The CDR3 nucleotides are TGTGCCTGGAGTGTTGGAACTAGTCAGTTCTTC.

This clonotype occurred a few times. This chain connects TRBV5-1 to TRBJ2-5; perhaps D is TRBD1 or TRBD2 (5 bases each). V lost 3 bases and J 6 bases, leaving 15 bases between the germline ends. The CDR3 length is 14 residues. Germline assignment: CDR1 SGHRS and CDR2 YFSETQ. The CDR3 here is CASSSGTDGQTQYF. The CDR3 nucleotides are TGCGCCAGCAGCTCTGGGACGGACGGACAGACCCAGTACTTC. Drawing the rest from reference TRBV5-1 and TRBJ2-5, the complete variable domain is KAGVTQTPRYLIKTRGQQVTLSCSPISGHRSVSWYQQTPGQGLQFLFEYFSETQRNKGNFPGRFSGRQFSNSRSEMNVSTLELGDSALYLCASSSGTDGQTQYFGPGTRLLVL.

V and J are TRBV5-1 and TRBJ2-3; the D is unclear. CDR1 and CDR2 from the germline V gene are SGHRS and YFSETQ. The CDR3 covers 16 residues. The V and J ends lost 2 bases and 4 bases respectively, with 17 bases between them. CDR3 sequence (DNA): TGCGCCAGCAGCTTAAGCAGCGCCGAGCATGCAGATACGCAGTATTTT. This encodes CASSLSSAEHADTQYF. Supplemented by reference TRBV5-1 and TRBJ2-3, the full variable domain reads KAGVTQTPRYLIKTRGQQVTLSCSPISGHRSVSWYQQTPGQGLQFLFEYFSETQRNKGNFPGRFSGRQFSNSRSEMNVSTLELGDSALYLCASSLSSAEHADTQYFGPGTRLTVL.

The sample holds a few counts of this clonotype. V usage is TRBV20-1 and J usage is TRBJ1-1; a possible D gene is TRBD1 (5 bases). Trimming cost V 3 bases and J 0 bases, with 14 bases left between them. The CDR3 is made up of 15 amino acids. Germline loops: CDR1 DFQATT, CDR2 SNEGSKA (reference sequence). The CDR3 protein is CSASGGAVMNTEAFF. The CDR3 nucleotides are TGCAGTGCTAGTGGGGGTGCAGTTATGAACACTGAAGCTTTCTTT.

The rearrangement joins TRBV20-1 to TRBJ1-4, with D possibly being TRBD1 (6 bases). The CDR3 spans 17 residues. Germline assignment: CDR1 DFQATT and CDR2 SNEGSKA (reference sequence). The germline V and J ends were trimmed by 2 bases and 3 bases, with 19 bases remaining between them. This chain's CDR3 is CSARPRGRGRSNEKLFF. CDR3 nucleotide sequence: TGCAGTGCTAGACCCAGAGGAAGGGGGAGGTCTAATGAAAAACTGTTTTTT.

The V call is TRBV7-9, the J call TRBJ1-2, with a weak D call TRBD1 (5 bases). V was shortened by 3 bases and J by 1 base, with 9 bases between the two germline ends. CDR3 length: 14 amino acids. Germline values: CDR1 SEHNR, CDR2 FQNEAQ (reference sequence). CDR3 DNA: TGTGCCAGCAGCTTGGGGACCGTTAACTATGGCTACACCTTC. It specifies CASSLGTVNYGYTF.

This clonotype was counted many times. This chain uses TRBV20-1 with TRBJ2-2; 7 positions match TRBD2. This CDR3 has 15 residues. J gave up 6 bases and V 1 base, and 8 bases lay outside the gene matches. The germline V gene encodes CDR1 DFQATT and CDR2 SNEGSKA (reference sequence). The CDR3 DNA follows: TGCAGTGCTAGAGTGAGACTAGCATCCTCCGGGGAGCTGTTTTTT. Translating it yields CSARVRLASSGELFF.

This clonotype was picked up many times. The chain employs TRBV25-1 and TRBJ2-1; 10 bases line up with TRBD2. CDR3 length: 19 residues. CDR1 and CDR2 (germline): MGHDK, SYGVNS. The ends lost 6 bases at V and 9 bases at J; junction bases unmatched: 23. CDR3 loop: CASSPEGGAGGPKRAEQFF. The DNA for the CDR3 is TGTGCCAGCAGCCCCGAGGGGGGAGCGGGAGGGCCGAAGAGGGCTGAGCAGTTCTTC.

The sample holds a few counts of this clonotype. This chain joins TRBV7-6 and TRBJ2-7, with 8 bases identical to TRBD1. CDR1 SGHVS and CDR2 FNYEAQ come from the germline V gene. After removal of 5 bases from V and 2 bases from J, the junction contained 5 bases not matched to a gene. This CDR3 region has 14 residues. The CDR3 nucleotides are TGTGCCAGCAGCCCCGGGACAGGACCCTACGAGCAGTACTTC. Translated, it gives CASSPGTGPYEQYF.

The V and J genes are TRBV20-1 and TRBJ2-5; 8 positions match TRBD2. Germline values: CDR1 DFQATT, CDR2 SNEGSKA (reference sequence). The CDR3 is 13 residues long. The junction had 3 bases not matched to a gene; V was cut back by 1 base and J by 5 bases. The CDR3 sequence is CSARGLAGETQYF. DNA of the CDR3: TGCAGTGCTAGAGGGCTAGCGGGCGAGACCCAGTACTTC.

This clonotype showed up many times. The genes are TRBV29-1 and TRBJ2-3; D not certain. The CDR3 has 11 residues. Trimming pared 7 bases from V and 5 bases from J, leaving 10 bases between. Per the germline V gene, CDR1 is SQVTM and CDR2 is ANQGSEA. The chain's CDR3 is CSAHERDTQYF. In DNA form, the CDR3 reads TGCAGCGCCCACGAACGAGATACGCAGTATTTT.

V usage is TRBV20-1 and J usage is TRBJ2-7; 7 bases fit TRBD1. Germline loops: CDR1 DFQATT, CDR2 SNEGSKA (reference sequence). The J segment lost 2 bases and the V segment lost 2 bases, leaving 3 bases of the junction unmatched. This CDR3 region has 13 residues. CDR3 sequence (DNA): TGCAGTGCTAGATCGGGACAGACCTACGAGCAGTACTTC. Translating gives CSARSGQTYEQYF.

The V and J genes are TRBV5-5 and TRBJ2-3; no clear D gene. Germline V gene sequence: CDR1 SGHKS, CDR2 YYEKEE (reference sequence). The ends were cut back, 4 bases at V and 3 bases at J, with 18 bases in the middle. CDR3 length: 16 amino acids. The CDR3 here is CASSPSNPGGTDTQYF. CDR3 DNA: TGTGCCAGCAGCCCGTCAAACCCCGGTGGGACAGATACGCAGTATTTT.

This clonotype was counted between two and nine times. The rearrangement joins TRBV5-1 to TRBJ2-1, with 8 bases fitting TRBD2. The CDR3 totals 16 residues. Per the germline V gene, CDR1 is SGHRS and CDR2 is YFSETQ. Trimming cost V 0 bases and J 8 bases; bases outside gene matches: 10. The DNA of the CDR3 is TGCGCCAGCAGCTTGGCCGTAGCGGGATTAGGATATGAGCAGTTCTTC. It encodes CASSLAVAGLGYEQFF.